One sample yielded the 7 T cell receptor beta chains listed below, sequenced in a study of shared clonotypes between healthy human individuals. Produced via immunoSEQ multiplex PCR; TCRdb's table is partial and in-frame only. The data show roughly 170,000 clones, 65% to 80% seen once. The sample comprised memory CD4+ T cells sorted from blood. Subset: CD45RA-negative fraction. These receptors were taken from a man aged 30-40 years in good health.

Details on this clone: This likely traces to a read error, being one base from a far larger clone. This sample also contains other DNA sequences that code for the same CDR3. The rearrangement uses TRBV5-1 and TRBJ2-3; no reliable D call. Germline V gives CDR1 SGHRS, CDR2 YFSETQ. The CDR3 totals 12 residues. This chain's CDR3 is CASSLSSDTQYF. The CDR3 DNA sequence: TGCGCTAGCAGCTTAAGTTCGGATACGCAGTATTTT.

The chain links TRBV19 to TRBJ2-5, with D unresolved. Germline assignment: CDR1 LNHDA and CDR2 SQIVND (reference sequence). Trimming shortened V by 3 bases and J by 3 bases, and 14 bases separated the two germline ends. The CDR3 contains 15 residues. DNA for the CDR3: TGTGCCAGTAGTATCTCGGTGCGGAGTAAAGAGACCCAGTACTTC. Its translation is CASSISVRSKETQYF. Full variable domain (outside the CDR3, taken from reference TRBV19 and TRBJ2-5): DGGITQSPKYLFRKEGQNVTLSCEQNLNHDAMYWYRQDPGQGLRLIYYSQIVNDFQKGDIAEGYSVSREKKESFPLTVTSAQKNPTAFYLCASSISVRSKETQYFGPGTRLLVL.

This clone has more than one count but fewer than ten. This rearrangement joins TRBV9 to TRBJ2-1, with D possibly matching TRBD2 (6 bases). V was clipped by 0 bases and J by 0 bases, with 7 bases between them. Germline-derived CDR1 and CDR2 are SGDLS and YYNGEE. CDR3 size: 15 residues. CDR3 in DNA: TGTGCCAGCAGCGTAGCGGGAGCCTCCTACAATGAGCAGTTCTTC. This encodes CASSVAGASYNEQFF.

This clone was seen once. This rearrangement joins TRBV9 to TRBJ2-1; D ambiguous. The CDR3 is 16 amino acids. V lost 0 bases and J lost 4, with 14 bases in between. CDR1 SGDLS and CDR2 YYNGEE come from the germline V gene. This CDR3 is CASSVGVLMGYNEQFF. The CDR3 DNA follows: TGTGCCAGCAGCGTAGGGGTCCTAATGGGTTACAATGAGCAGTTCTTC.

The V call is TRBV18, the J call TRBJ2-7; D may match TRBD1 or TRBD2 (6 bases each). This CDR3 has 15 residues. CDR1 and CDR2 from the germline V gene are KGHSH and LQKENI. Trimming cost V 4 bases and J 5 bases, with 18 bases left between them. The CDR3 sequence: CASSLTRGGDNEQYF. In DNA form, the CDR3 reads TGTGCCAGCTCACTTACCAGGGGAGGCGATAACGAGCAGTACTTC. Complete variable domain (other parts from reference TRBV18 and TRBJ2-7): NAGVMQNPRHLVRRRGQEARLRCSPMKGHSHVYWYRQLPEEGLKFMVYLQKENIIDESGMPKERFSAEFPKEGPSILRIQQVVRGDSAAYFCASSLTRGGDNEQYFGPGTRLTVT.

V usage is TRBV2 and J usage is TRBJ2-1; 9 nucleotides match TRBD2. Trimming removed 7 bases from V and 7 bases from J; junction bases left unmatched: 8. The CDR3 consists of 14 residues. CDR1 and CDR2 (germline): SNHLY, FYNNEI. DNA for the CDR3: TGTGCCAGCATAGGACTAGCGTCCATTAATGAGCAGTTCTTC. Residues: CASIGLASINEQFF.

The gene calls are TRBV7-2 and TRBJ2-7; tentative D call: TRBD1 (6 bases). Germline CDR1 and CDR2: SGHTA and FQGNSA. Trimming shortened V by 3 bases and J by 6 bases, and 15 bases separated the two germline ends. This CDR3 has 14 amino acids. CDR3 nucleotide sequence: TGTGCCAGCAGCTTCTATGGACAGTCGGGCGAGCAGTACTTC. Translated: CASSFYGQSGEQYF.